A single sample is the source of the 16 T cell receptor beta chains below, sequenced in a study of blood T cells in healthy people across ages (dated by TCRdb to about 2015). The receptor library was made with 5' RACE. Sequencing relied on an Illumina HiSeq 2500. A second roughly 7 to 11 cycle PCR used a sample-barcoded 5' primer and a J-beta primer mix. Using fastp at Q25 and MiXCR, TCRdb reprocessed the public reads and kept productive beta chains. A single entry per CDR3 protein holds the most common genes and DNA from its merged rows. This sample has over 950,000 distinct CDR3 sequences in its table, and approximately 38% of those were observed once. The ten largest clones represent roughly 13% of the sample. The source material was blood. These receptors all come from a man aged 18 to 35 in good health.

This clonotype was seen a handful of times. J is TRBJ1-1 and V is TRBV7-9, with unresolved D. V gave up 1 base and J gave up 0 bases, with 9 bases separating them. The CDR3 consists of 15 residues. CDR1 SEHNR and CDR2 FQNEAQ come from the germline V gene (reference sequence). CDR3 in amino acids: CASSLGADLNTEAFF. In DNA, the CDR3 is TGTGCCAGCAGCTTAGGAGCAGACCTGAACACTGAAGCTTTCTTT.

The sample holds a few counts of this clonotype. The rearrangement uses TRBV7-2 and TRBJ1-5, with 7 bases that match TRBD1. V lost 2 bases, J lost 2 bases, and 15 bases stayed unmatched. CDR3 length: 19 residues. The V gene's germline CDR1 is SGHTA and CDR2 FQGNSA. The CDR3 nucleotides are TGTGCCAGCAGCTTATATGGAGGGGGCAAAAGGAAGGGCAATCAGCCCCAGCATTTT. As protein: CASSLYGGGKRKGNQPQHF.

The rearrangement uses TRBV29-1 and TRBJ2-1; 7 nucleotides line up with TRBD2. Per the germline V gene, CDR1 is SQVTM and CDR2 is ANQGSEA. Trimming took 2 bases from V and 4 from J; bases not matched to a gene: 5. This CDR3 has 14 amino acids. The CDR3 DNA sequence: TGCAGCGTTGAAACCAGGACTAGGTACAATGAGCAGTTCTTC. Its translation is CSVETRTRYNEQFF.

In its sample, this clonotype was seen once. At one of its ends the junction is not consistent with the germline gene, which may arise from a read error. The J gene is TRBJ1-5, the V gene TRBV29-1; D ambiguous. Per the germline V gene, CDR1 is SQVTM and CDR2 is ANQGSEA. The CDR3 sequence is 13 residues long. The CDR3 coding sequence is TGCAGTTTCAGCGAAAATAGCAGTCAGCCCCAGCATTTT. Amino acids: CSFSENSSQPQHF.

The chain combines TRBV5-1 with TRBJ2-1, with a weak D call TRBD2 (5 bases). CDR1 and CDR2 (germline): SGHRS, YFSETQ. CDR3 length: 14 amino acids. Trimming cost V 2 bases and J 11 bases, with 17 bases left between them. This chain's CDR3 is CASSLDVRRDKQFF. The CDR3 nucleotides are TGCGCCAGCAGCTTAGATGTTCGACGGGATAAGCAGTTCTTC.

J is TRBJ1-2 and V is TRBV29-1; the match to TRBD1 covers 7 bases. The length of the CDR3 is 12 residues. The V and J ends lost 5 bases and 6 bases, in that order; junction bases with no gene match: 6. Looked up from germline, CDR1 is SQVTM and CDR2 is ANQGSEA. The CDR3 coding sequence is TGCAGCGTTCCAGGGGGTATGGATGGCTACACCTTC. This codes for CSVPGGMDGYTF.

This sequence joins TRBV7-9 and TRBJ2-3; D is unclear. Germline lookup yields CDR1 SEHNR and CDR2 FQNEAQ (reference sequence). Trimming took off 5 bases at V and 2 bases at J, with 8 bases between the two ends. The CDR3 length is 13 residues. The CDR3 region has the DNA TGTGCCAGCAGCCCCCCCGACACAGATACGCAGTATTTT. Translating it yields CASSPPDTDTQYF.

The chain is built from TRBV30 and TRBJ1-6, with D tentatively TRBD1 (5 bases). Trimming removed 5 bases from V and 8 bases from J, with 19 bases in between. This CDR3 comprises 15 residues. CDR1 is GTSNPN, CDR2 SVGIG, per germline (reference sequence). The CDR3 here is CAWGKAGRRDSPLHF. The CDR3 DNA reads TGTGCCTGGGGGAAAGCGGGACGGAGGGATTCACCCCTCCACTTT.

Regarding this clonotype: A much larger clone lies one base from this, so it may be a read error. This sequence joins TRBV20-1 and TRBJ2-3; D remains ambiguous. Between the trimmed V and J ends, which lost 5 bases and 6 bases, there was a span of 6 bases. Germline loops: CDR1 DFQATT, CDR2 SNEGSKA (reference sequence). The CDR3 is made up of 10 amino acids. CDR3 nucleotides: TGCAGTGCTGTTAAGGATACGCAGTATTTT. Translation: CSAVKDTQYF.

The table lists this clonotype with a few counts. This sequence joins TRBV6-1 and TRBJ1-5; no reliable D call. The CDR3 length is 13 residues. V was cut by 6 bases and J by 6 bases, with 12 bases left in between. CDR1 is MNHNS, CDR2 SASEGT, per germline. CDR3 residues: CASRVGLGQPQHF. CDR3 nucleotides: TGTGCCAGCAGGGTAGGGCTCGGTCAGCCCCAGCATTTT.

The chain has TRBV7-8 and TRBJ2-7; D is unclear. Matching the DNA end better, TRBJ2-5 makes the J call doubtful. The germline V gene encodes CDR1 SGHVS and CDR2 FQNEAQ. The CDR3 runs 15 residues. The CDR3 loop reads CASSSLPYHAETQYF. The DNA of the CDR3 is TGTGCCAGCAGCTCATTACCCTACCACGCGGAGACCCAGTACTTC.

The rearrangement uses TRBV20-1 and TRBJ1-2; possible D gene TRBD1, 6 bases. V gave up 6 bases and J gave up 0 bases, with 11 bases separating them. From germline, CDR1 is DFQATT and CDR2 SNEGSKA (reference sequence). This CDR3 has 13 amino acids. The CDR3 DNA reads TGCAGTGCGCCGGACAGCTCTAACTATGGCTACACCTTC. It encodes CSAPDSSNYGYTF.

The V and J genes are TRBV5-6 and TRBJ1-1, with unresolved D. The CDR3 runs 14 residues. Looked up from germline, CDR1 is SGHDT and CDR2 is YYEEEE. With 5 bases removed from V and 1 base from J, the gap between germline ends came to 12 bases. This CDR3 reads CASRYRLGNTEAFF. The CDR3 coding sequence is TGTGCCAGCAGATACAGACTGGGGAACACTGAAGCTTTCTTT. Together with reference TRBV5-6 and TRBJ1-1, the CDR3 gives the full variable domain: DAGVTQSPTHLIKTRGQQVTLRCSPKSGHDTVSWYQQALGQGPQFIFQYYEEEERQRGNFPDRFSGHQFPNYSSELNVNALLLGDSALYLCASRYRLGNTEAFFGQGTRLTVV.

This rearrangement joins TRBV6-5 to TRBJ1-1; D is undetermined. Germline values: CDR1 MNHEY, CDR2 SVGAGI. This CDR3 has 12 residues. The germline V and J ends were trimmed by 8 bases and 3 bases, with 10 bases remaining between them. The CDR3 nucleotides read TGTGCCAGCCTTTCTAGCTACACTGAAGCTTTCTTT. This encodes CASLSSYTEAFF.

This clonotype occurred a few times. The rearrangement uses TRBV19 and TRBJ2-7; the match to TRBD1 covers 9 bases. Losses at the gene ends were 7 bases for V and 2 bases for J; bases not matched to a gene: 9. The CDR3 is 15 amino acids. Germline CDR1 and CDR2: LNHDA and SQIVND (reference sequence). This chain's CDR3 is CASTNPGQGTYEQYF. The DNA for the CDR3 is TGTGCCAGTACCAACCCGGGACAGGGTACCTACGAGCAGTACTTC.

This chain connects TRBV6-5 to TRBJ1-1, with D tentatively TRBD1 (5 bases). The V end was cut by 6 bases, the J end by 7 bases, with 18 bases between. The CDR3 has 14 residues. CDR1 and CDR2 from the germline V gene are MNHEY and SVGAGI. The CDR3 coding sequence is TGTGCCAGCAGGGGGACCGCCCTCAGAGGTGAAGCTTTCTTT. Translated, it gives CASRGTALRGEAFF.